This T cell receptor beta chain was recorded in a study of shared clonotypes between healthy human individuals. The V gene lost 8 bases and the J gene lost 0 bases, with 10 bases spanning the gap. The germline V gene has CDR1 LNHDA and CDR2 SQIVND (reference sequence). The CDR3 is 13 residues long. Generated by immunoSEQ multiplex PCR, the TCRdb table keeps only in-frame clones and is missing some. The sample records 2 million to 3 million clones, more than 85% being singletons. This clone occurred a few times. Material: naive CD4+ T cells from PBMCs. As for subset: CD45RA+ positively selected. The V call is TRBV19, the J call TRBJ1-1; D not certain. This TCR was sampled from a man between 18 and 29 years old in good health. Some clones in this sample may be carry-over from other donors' samples. CDR3 protein: CASLEHLNTEAFF. The CDR3 DNA reads TGTGCCAGTCTAGAGCACCTGAACACTGAAGCTTTCTTT.